The entry below gives a single TCR beta chain sequence along with its context. This CDR3 has 16 amino acids. The ends were cut back, 7 bases at V and 5 bases at J, with 21 bases in the middle. CDR1 and CDR2 from the germline V gene are SGHVS and FQNEAQ. This sample was included in a study of blood T cells in healthy people across ages. Through a sample-barcoded 5' primer and a J-beta primer mix, a second PCR was run for roughly 6 to 11 cycles. TCRdb re-derived calls from the 5' RACE reads in MiXCR, one entry per CDR3 protein. This sample carries over 1,200,000 distinct CDR3 sequences, approximately 59% of them seen once, and the ten largest clones take over 6.5%.

The V and J genes are TRBV7-8 and TRBJ2-1; tentative D call: TRBD2 (6 bases). Sequenced: blood. This receptor was obtained from a man between 18 and 29 years old in good health. CDR3: CASNMRGAVINNEQFF. CDR3 bases: TGTGCCAGCAACATGCGGGGTGCCGTAATTAACAATGAGCAGTTCTTC.